The clone carrying this TCR beta chain appeared a single time. This record comes from a study of blood T cell repertoires in COVID-19. Study-level information: Samples of COVID-19 (acute and convalescent) were obtained from the United States, Italy and Spain. T cells, B-cell-depleted T cells, or PBMCs supplied cDNA or gDNA.

Original methodology: From reference gene primer amplification, estimates of nucleated cell counts were derived. Profiled with immunoSEQ multiplex PCR; TCRdb holds only in-frame clones, not every one. V, J and clone size are taken as reported in that table, and D and trimming were inferred from the DNA itself. This repertoire shows over 150,000 clones, about 93% found once; its top ten account for 0.76%. Trimming took off 8 bases at V and 3 bases at J, with 10 bases between the two ends. Germline CDR1 reads LNHDA; CDR2 reads SQIVND (reference sequence). This CDR3 region has 13 residues. During active infection, Seattle patients enrolled and were then monitored through disease.

The source is a man aged 25-45 years with COVID-19, enrolled during active disease. The genes are TRBV19 and TRBJ1-4, with D tentatively TRBD1 (5 bases). Sequenced sample: peripheral blood. CDR3 bases: TGTGCCAGTGGAGACAGACCTAATGAAAAACTGTTTTTT. Translating it yields CASGDRPNEKLFF.